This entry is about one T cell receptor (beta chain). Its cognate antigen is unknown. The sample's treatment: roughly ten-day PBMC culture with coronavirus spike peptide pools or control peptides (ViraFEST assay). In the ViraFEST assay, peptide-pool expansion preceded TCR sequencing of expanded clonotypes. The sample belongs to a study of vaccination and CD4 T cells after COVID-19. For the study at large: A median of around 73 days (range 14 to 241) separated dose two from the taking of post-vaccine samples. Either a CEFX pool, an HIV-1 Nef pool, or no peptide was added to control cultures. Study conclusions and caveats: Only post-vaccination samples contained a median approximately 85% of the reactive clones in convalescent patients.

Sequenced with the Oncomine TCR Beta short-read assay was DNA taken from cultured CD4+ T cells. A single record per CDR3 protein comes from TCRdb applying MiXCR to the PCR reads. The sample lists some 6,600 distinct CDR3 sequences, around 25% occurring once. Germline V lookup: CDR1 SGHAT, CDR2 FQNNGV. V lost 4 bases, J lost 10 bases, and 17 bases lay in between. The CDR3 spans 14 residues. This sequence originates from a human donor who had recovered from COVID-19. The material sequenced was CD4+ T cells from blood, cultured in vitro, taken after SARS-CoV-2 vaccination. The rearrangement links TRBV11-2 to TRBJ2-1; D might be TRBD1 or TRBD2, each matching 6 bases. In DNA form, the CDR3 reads TGTGCCAGCAGCTCCCCTATGGGGGGCAGGGAGCAGTTCTTC. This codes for CASSSPMGGREQFF.